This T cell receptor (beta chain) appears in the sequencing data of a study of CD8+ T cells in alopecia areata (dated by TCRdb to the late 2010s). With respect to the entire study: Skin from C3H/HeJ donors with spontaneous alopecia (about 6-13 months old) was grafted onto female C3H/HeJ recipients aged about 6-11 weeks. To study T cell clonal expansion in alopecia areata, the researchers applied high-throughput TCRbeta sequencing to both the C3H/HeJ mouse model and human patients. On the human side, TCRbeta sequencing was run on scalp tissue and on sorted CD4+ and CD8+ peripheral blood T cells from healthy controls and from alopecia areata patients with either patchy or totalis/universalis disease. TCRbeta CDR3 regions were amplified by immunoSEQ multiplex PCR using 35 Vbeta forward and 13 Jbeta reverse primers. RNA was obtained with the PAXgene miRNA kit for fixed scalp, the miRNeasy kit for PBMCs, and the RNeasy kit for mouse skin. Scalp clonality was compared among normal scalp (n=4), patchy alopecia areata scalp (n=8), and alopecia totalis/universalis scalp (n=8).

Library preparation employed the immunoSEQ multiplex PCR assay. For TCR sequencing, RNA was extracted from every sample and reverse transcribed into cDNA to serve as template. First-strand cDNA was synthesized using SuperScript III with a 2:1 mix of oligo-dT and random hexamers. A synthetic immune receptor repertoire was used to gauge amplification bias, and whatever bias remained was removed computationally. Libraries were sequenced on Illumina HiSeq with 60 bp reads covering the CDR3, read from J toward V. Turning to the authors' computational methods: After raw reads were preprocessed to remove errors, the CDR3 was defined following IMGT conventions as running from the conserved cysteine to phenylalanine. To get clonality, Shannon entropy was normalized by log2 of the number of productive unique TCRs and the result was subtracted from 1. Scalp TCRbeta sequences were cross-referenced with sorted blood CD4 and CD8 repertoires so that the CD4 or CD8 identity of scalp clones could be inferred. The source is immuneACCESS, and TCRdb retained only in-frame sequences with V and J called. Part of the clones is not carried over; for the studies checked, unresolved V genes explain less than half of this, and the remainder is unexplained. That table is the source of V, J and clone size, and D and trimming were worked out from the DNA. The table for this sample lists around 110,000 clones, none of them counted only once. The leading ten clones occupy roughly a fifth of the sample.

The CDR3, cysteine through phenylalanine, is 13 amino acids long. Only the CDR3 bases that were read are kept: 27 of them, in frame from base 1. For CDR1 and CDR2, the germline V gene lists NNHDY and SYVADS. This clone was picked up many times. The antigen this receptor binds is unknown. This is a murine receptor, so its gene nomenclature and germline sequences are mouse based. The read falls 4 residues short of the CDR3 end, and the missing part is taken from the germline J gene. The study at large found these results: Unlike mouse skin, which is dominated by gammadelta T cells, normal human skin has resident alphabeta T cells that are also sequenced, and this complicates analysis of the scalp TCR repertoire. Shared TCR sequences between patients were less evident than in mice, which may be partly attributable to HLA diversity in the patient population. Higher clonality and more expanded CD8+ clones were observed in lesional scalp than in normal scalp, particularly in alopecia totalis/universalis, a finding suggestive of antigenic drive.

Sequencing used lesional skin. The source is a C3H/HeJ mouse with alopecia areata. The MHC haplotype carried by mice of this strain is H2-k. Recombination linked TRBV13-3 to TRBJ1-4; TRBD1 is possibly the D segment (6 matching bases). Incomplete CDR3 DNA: TGTGCCAGCAGAACAGGGATCGGCGAA. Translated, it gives CASRTGIGE. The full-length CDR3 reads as CASRTGIGERLFF.